This entry is about one T cell receptor beta chain. The data stem from a study of blood T cell repertoires in COVID-19. Overall study: The study drew acute and convalescent COVID-19 samples from the United States, Italy and Spain.

The assay was immunoSEQ multiplex PCR, and TCRdb's table has in-frame clones only and misses some. The data contain 300,000 to 350,000 clones, about 85% of them singletons. Germline values: CDR1 SQVTM, CDR2 ANQGSEA. V lost 2 bases, J lost 0 bases, and 14 bases lay in between. The CDR3 consists of 16 residues. Sequencing was performed on peripheral blood. The sequence was collected from a man between 18 and 35 years old with active or convalescent COVID-19. This chain joins TRBV29-1 and TRBJ2-1; D ambiguous. The CDR3 reads CSVEIGSTSSYNEQFF. The CDR3 DNA reads as TGCAGCGTTGAAATCGGTAGCACAAGCTCCTACAATGAGCAGTTCTTC.